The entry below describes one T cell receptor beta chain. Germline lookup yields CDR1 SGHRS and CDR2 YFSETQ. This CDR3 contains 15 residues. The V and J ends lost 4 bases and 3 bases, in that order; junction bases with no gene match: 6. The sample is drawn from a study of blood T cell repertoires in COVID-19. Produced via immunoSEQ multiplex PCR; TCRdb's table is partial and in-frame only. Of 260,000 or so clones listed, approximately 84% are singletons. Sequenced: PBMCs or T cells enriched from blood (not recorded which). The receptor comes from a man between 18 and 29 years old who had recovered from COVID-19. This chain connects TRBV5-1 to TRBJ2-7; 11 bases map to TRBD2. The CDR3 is CASSAGLAEIYEQYF. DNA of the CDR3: TGCGCCAGCAGCGCGGGACTAGCGGAAATCTACGAGCAGTACTTC.